This T cell receptor beta chain was recovered during a study of CD8+ T cells in alopecia areata (dated by TCRdb to 2016 to 2018). For the wider study: The study used high-throughput TCRbeta sequencing to examine T cell clonal expansion in alopecia areata, in both the C3H/HeJ mouse model and human patients. Human TCRbeta sequencing covered scalp tissue and sorted CD4+ and CD8+ peripheral blood T cells from patchy and totalis/universalis alopecia areata patients and healthy controls. The RNA source kit depended on sample type: the PAXgene miRNA kit for fixed scalp, the miRNeasy kit for PBMCs, and the RNeasy kit for mouse skin. Amplification of TCRbeta CDR3 regions was done by immunoSEQ multiplex PCR using 35 Vbeta forward primers and 13 Jbeta reverse primers. Clonality in the scalp was compared among normal scalp (n=4), patchy alopecia areata scalp (n=8), and alopecia totalis/universalis scalp (n=8).

Concerning this clone itself: Its antigen remains unidentified. No much larger clonotype is one base removed from it; base qualities were not supplied.

The receptor library was made with the immunoSEQ multiplex PCR assay. To provide template for TCR sequencing, every sample had RNA extracted and reverse transcribed into cDNA. SuperScript III was used to make first-strand cDNA, primed with a 2:1 mix of oligo-dT and random hexamers. A synthetic immune receptor repertoire was used to assess amplification bias, and residual bias was removed computationally. In the paper's pipeline: After raw reads were preprocessed to remove errors, the CDR3 was defined following IMGT conventions as running from the conserved cysteine to phenylalanine. Clonality was calculated as 1 minus Shannon entropy normalized by log2 of the number of productive unique TCRs. Scalp TCRbeta sequences were cross-referenced with sorted blood CD4 and CD8 repertoires so that the CD4 or CD8 identity of scalp clones could be inferred. TCRdb took this table from immuneACCESS and kept in-frame rearrangements with V and J called. Such tables lack part of the clones; where checked against another copy, unresolved V genes explain under half of the gap, and the rest is unexplained. That table gives V, J and clone size, and the DNA gave D and trimming. Across this sample there are about 140,000 clones, with 55% seen only once. More than 4.5% of the sample is held by the ten biggest clonotypes.

The CDR3 runs 15 residues from the cysteine to the phenylalanine. Just CDR3 DNA is preserved here, 45 bases in frame from base 1. CDR1 and CDR2 are read off the germline V gene (reference sequence) as LNHNV and YYDKDF. V lost 2 bases and J lost 3 bases; the stretch between them is 11 bases long. PBMCs were isolated by density centrifugation and stained for CD3, CD4 and CD8, and CD4+ and CD8+ T cells were sorted on a FACSAria. Unaffected controls provided scalp biopsies and blood samples. Here is what the overall study found, with its caveats: Shared TCR sequences between patients were less evident than in mice, which may be partly attributable to HLA diversity in the patient population. Higher clonality and more expanded CD8+ clones were observed in lesional scalp than in normal scalp, particularly in alopecia totalis/universalis, a finding suggestive of antigenic drive. Resident alphabeta T cells in normal human skin are also sequenced, complicating scalp TCR repertoire analysis, unlike mouse skin dominated by gammadelta T cells.

The rearrangement combines TRBV15 with TRBJ1-5, with no reliable assignment of the D segment. This clonotype was obtained from a human donor in good health. The specimen was CD4+ T cells sorted from blood. The bases are TGTGCCACCAGCAGACACGAAAGAGACAATCAGCCCCAGCATTTT. It translates to CATSRHERDNQPQHF.